A selection of T cell receptor beta chains follows, all from one sample in a study of blood T cell repertoires in COVID-19. The repertoire was sequenced with immunoSEQ multiplex PCR; TCRdb's copy has only in-frame clones and lacks some. Counted here are a few hundred thousand clones, roughly 84% occurring once; the ten biggest clones make up 1.5% to 1.9%. The specimen was peripheral blood. The receptors here all came from a middle-aged woman who had recovered from COVID-19. Both conserved end residues are part of each CDR3. Fields, in order: J gene, V gene, CDR3 protein.

TRBJ2-7 TRBV19 CASSSRQGASYEQYF
TRBJ2-3 TRBV27 CASRTISGGANTDTQYF
TRBJ2-2 TRBV4-1 CASSQGRGFTGELFF
TRBJ1-5 TRBV5-5 CASSLELSLSYQPQHF
TRBJ1-4 TRBV5-1 CASSLGDYGDEKLFF
TRBJ2-6 TRBV11-3 CASSPSFSSGANVLTF
TRBJ2-7 TRBV28 CASTSGVYEQYF
TRBJ2-7 TRBV3-1/TRBV3-2 CASSPGITYEQYF
TRBJ2-5 TRBV10-3 CAIKVAGEETQYF
TRBJ1-2 TRBV19 CASSSSGYGYTF
TRBJ1-6 TRBV15 CATSRGRNSPLHF
TRBJ1-5 TRBV19 CASSDRGGNQPQHF
TRBJ2-3 TRBV5-6 CASSLSRATNTQYF
TRBJ1-4 TRBV7-2 CASSLVEGVGEKLFF
TRBJ1-1 TRBV29-1 CSGLENTEAFF
TRBJ2-3 TRBV30 CAWSVLGGRGLRTDTQYF
TRBJ1-1 TRBV30 CAWSVPGTGPYTEAFF
TRBJ2-7 TRBV11-3 CASSLGTGREQYF
TRBJ2-3 TRBV6-5 CASSEGGDTQYF
TRBJ1-5 TRBV19 CASSKQGLGNQPQHF
TRBJ1-1 TRBV29-1 CSVERVFPNTEAFF
TRBJ2-3 TRBV4-1 CASSHTSGGGDTQYF
TRBJ1-2 TRBV5-1 CASSTVGTGVLKNYGYTF
TRBJ2-5 TRBV7-3 CASSLAGTGGGKETQYF
TRBJ2-1 TRBV19 CASSGTGGTYNEQFF
TRBJ2-2 TRBV25-1 CASSAGQGDTGELFF
TRBJ2-5 TRBV7-3 CASSRVVAAGRETQYF
TRBJ2-7 TRBV4-1 CASSQRGYEQYF
TRBJ2-5 TRBV5-6 CASSLPGGKETQYF
TRBJ2-7 TRBV18 CASSPGGGSLYEQYF
TRBJ2-5 TRBV30 CAWSVWGGETQYF
TRBJ2-1 TRBV11-3 CASSPQGPYNEQFF
TRBJ2-7 TRBV10-3 CAISERWGPSYEQYF
TRBJ1-2 TRBV7-2 CASSFGQGRGYGYTF
TRBJ2-7 TRBV6-5 CASRGTVYEQYF
TRBJ1-2 TRBV28 CASLEGPAGYGYTF
TRBJ2-7 TRBV28 CASSLWSGKRRNEQYF
TRBJ1-2 TRBV6-5 CASSYSFTGNGYTF
TRBJ1-6 TRBV5-6 CASSRTGLFSPLHF
TRBJ2-7 TRBV28 CASRQQGLRYEQYF
TRBJ1-4 TRBV5-4 CASSSGQYNEKLFF
TRBJ1-2 TRBV9 CASSVEGQGVGYTF
TRBJ2-1 TRBV19 CASTRLAGYEQFF
TRBJ2-3 TRBV2 CASSEPGTGGADTQYF
TRBJ2-3 TRBV4-1 CASSQVRAGTTDTQYF
TRBJ2-7 TRBV28 CASSLGSYEQYF
TRBJ1-6 TRBV28 CASSLIGQGGSPLHF
TRBJ2-2 TRBV10-3 CAISANYRGTNTGELFF
TRBJ2-2 TRBV12-3/TRBV12-4 CASTLFNTGELFF
TRBJ1-6 TRBV5-5 CASSYRVSNSPLHF
TRBJ2-7 TRBV7-9 CASSLALKLQGNSYEQYF
TRBJ1-6 TRBV27 CASWTGYNSPLHF
TRBJ1-5 TRBV4-1 CASSQQQVNQPQHF
TRBJ2-1 TRBV19 CASTRTGDLNEQFF
TRBJ1-1 TRBV5-4 CASSFGEGQPTNTEAFF
TRBJ2-7 TRBV19 CASRSTGTANEQYF
TRBJ2-7 TRBV10-3 CAISSTSGGNLYEQYF
TRBJ1-1 TRBV24-1 CATSETGASTEAFF
TRBJ1-2 TRBV5-1 CASSAGTGGAGDYGYTF
TRBJ1-2 TRBV11-2 CASSFFGGVGYGYTF